This T cell receptor beta chain was sequenced for a study of cytomegalovirus exposure and HLA in healthy donors. The CDR3 extends over 14 amino acids. J gave up 4 bases and V 5 bases, and 6 bases lay outside the gene matches. The germline gives CDR1 MDHEN, CDR2 SYDVKM. In the PCR, 60 Vbeta and 13 Jbeta primers were used. The assay was immunoSEQ multiplex PCR, and TCRdb's table has in-frame clones only and misses some. The sample comprises more than 110,000 clones, roughly 80% of which are singletons, and nearly 5% rests with the top ten. Sequenced: PBMCs. V usage is TRBV28 and J usage is TRBJ1-1, with 8 bases identical to TRBD1. The receptor's source is a woman between 45 and 60 years old in good health and CMV-seronegative. In DNA, the CDR3 is TGTGCCAGCAGTGCCAGGGGGCGCGGCACTGAAGCTTTCTTT. Translating gives CASSARGRGTEAFF.